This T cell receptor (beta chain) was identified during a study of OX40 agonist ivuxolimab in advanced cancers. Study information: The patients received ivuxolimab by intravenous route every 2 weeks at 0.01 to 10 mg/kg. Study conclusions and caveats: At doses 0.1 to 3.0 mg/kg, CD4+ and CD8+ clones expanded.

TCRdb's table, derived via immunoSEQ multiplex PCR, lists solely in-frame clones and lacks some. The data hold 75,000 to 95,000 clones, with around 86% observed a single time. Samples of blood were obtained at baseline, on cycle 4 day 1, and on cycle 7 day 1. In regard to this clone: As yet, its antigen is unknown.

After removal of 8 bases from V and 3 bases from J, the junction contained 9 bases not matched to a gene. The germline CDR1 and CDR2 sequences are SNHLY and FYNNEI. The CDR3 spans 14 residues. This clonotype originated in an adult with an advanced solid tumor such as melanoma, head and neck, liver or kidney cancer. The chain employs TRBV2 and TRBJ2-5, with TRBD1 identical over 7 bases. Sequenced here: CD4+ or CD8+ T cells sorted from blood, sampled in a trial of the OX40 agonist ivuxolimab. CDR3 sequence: CASGGLGTEETQYF. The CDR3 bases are TGTGCCAGCGGGGGTCTAGGGACAGAAGAGACCCAGTACTTC.